This T cell receptor beta chain was sequenced for a study of graft-versus-host responses after intestinal transplantation. General study findings and limits: Early after transplant, HvG declines were associated with peak levels of circulating GvH clones.

CDR3 size: 11 residues. Germline V lookup: CDR1 SEHNR, CDR2 FQNEAQ (reference sequence). Trimming stripped 5 bases from V and 4 bases from J, with 3 bases between. Time point: postoperative day 105 after intestinal transplantation (dayNNNN = postoperative day). Tissue from the graft was processed to free its intraepithelial and lamina propria lymphocytes. The repertoire was sequenced with immunoSEQ multiplex PCR; TCRdb's copy has only in-frame clones and lacks some. The profile shows thousands of clones, over 75% of them singletons. This clone has just a few counts. The antigen is unknown. V usage is TRBV7-9 and J usage is TRBJ1-3, with D uncertain. Here the sequenced sample was ileum tissue, taken 105 days after intestinal transplantation. The sequence was obtained from a human patient who received an intestinal transplant, so some T cells may come from the graft donor. In DNA form, the CDR3 reads TGTGCCAGCAGCACAGGAAACACCATATATTTT. The encoded protein is CASSTGNTIYF.